The sequence of this T cell receptor (beta chain) was determined in a study of blood T cells in healthy people across ages. On the study more broadly: Template switching caught about one barcoded beta molecule for each two T cells.

There were healthy Caucasian individuals from Russia, aged roughly 6 to 100, serving as donors. Each sample gave at least 6 million isolated PBMCs. Germline trimming cut 2 bases from V and 6 bases from J; bases unmatched to any gene: 15. The CDR3 extends over 18 amino acids. CDR1 is SGHVS, CDR2 FQNEAQ, per germline. Through a sample-barcoded 5' primer and a J-beta primer mix, a second PCR was run for about 7 to 12 cycles. A 12-random-nucleotide template-switch adaptor tagged each cDNA molecule. Using its own MiXCR run on the 5' RACE reads, TCRdb lists one record per CDR3 protein. This table holds roughly 1,700,000 distinct CDR3 sequences, approximately 30% found once.

The TCR was taken from a woman in her 30s in good health. Source material: blood. The gene calls are TRBV7-8 and TRBJ2-7; 11 bases line up with TRBD2. This CDR3 reads CASSLRGVNSGRATEQYF. In DNA, the CDR3 is TGTGCCAGCAGCTTACGGGGGGTAAATAGCGGGAGGGCCACCGAGCAGTACTTC.